This T cell receptor (beta chain) was documented in a study of blood T cell repertoires in COVID-19. Recruitment covered under 25 US areas and drew participants whose ages spanned about 18 to 89 years. Source study methods: How many nucleated cells were present was estimated from reference gene primer amplification. The table came from immunoSEQ multiplex PCR; TCRdb's copy has only in-frame clones and leaves some out. V, J and clone size were drawn from that table, and D and trimming were deduced from the DNA. The sample includes fewer than 350,000 clones, under 95% of them seen just once. The J segment lost 3 bases and the V segment lost 4 bases, leaving 12 bases of the junction unmatched. This CDR3 region has 16 residues. The V gene's germline CDR1 is SGHNT and CDR2 YYREEE (reference sequence).

The chain recombines TRBV5-4 with TRBJ1-1, with 7 bases lining up with TRBD1. The sequencing input was PBMCs or T cells enriched from blood (not recorded which). This sequence was found in a woman in her 40s with acute COVID-19. DNA of the CDR3: TGTGCCAGCAGCCCCCCGACAGGGCCAGGGGACACTGAAGCTTTCTTT. Translation: CASSPPTGPGDTEAFF.